What follows are 24 T cell receptor beta chains derived from one specimen sequenced in a study of post-analysis software for immune sequencing data. Study outcomes and limitations: A few TRBV segments were significantly more frequent in patients than in controls. TRBV5-6, TRBV5-1 and TRBV20-1 were among these segments.

Unique molecular identifiers were built into the TCR beta cDNA libraries. TCRdb processed the PCR reads anew with MiXCR; each CDR3 protein has one entry. The table lists 170,000 or so distinct CDR3 sequences, 30% of them singletons. Which antigens these TCRs recognize remains unknown. Sequenced input: blood. The source of these receptors is a girl between 10 and 17 years old with multiple sclerosis.

The rearrangement joins TRBV7-9 to TRBJ2-5; possibly TRBD1 for D (6 bases). Per germline, CDR1 SEHNR and CDR2 FQNEAQ (reference sequence). The CDR3 runs 15 residues. The V gene lost 3 bases and the J gene lost 5 bases, with 16 bases spanning the gap. DNA for the CDR3: TGTGCCAGCAGCTTGGGTACAGGGCGCGGGGAGACCCAGTACTTC. Translated, it gives CASSLGTGRGETQYF.

This clonotype was seen a few times. This chain uses TRBV7-6 with TRBJ1-2; the D gene is possibly TRBD1 (5 bases). CDR3 length: 14 amino acids. Germline CDR1 and CDR2: SGHVS and FNYEAQ. Trimming removed 8 bases from V and 4 bases from J, with 17 bases in between. The CDR3 spells CASGKGPMSYGYTF. The CDR3 coding sequence is TGTGCCAGCGGGAAGGGGCCTATGTCCTATGGCTACACCTTC.

This clonotype showed up many times. V usage is TRBV9 and J usage is TRBJ2-7, with TRBD1 matching 9 bases. The CDR3 consists of 15 residues. V lost 0 bases and J lost 4; bases outside the gene matches: 5. CDR1 and CDR2 from the germline V gene are SGDLS and YYNGEE. CDR3 region: CASSVAGTGSYEQYF. The CDR3, as DNA: TGTGCCAGCAGCGTAGCGGGGACAGGGTCGTACGAGCAGTACTTC.

In its sample, this clonotype was seen many times. The chain joins TRBV27 to TRBJ1-2; D is undetermined. V shed 8 bases and J shed 3 bases, with 10 bases lying between them. Germline CDR1 is MNHEY and CDR2 is SMNVEV (reference sequence). This CDR3 has 12 residues. The CDR3 nucleotides read TGTGCCAGCGGGCACGGCTACTATGGCTACACCTTC. Translated, it gives CASGHGYYGYTF.

In its sample, this clonotype was seen many times. The rearrangement links TRBV4-1 to TRBJ2-7; D call uncertain. The CDR3 has 15 amino acids. CDR1 is MGHRA and CDR2 is YSYEKL in the germline V gene. The germline V and J ends were trimmed by 0 bases and 4 bases, with 13 bases remaining between them. This CDR3 is CASSQDPQPGYEQYF. The CDR3 nucleotides read TGCGCCAGCAGCCAAGATCCCCAACCCGGATACGAGCAGTACTTC.

The chain combines TRBV5-8 with TRBJ2-2, with TRBD2 as a possible D gene (5 bases). CDR1 and CDR2 from the germline V gene are SGHTS and YDEGEE. This CDR3 is built from 13 residues. Trimming removed 0 bases from V and 8 bases from J, with 8 bases in between. CDR3 amino acids: CASSLVAGGELFF. DNA of the CDR3: TGTGCCAGCAGCTTGGTTGCGGGTGGGGAGCTGTTTTTT.

This clonotype was counted at least ten times. This chain connects TRBV12-3 or TRBV12-4 to TRBJ2-3; 8 nucleotides align to TRBD2. The junction had 4 bases not matched to a gene; V was cut back by 5 bases and J by 9 bases. This CDR3 is built from 12 residues. Here the CDR3 DNA reads TGTGCCAGCAGTCTTAGCGGGGCGACGCAGTATTTT. Translating it yields CASSLSGATQYF.

This clonotype was detected only a few times. The chain is built from TRBV5-6 and TRBJ1-1, with D maybe TRBD1 (6 bases). CDR1 and CDR2 from the germline V gene are SGHDT and YYEEEE. The V end was cut by 5 bases, the J end by 6 bases, with 14 bases between. CDR3 length equals 13 residues. CDR3 coding DNA: TGTGCCAGCAGGATAGGGGGATTTGCTGAAGCTTTCTTT. Protein sequence: CASRIGGFAEAFF.

At least ten counts were recorded for this clonotype. The chain employs TRBV20-1 and TRBJ1-2; possibly TRBD1 for D (6 bases). Germline lookup yields CDR1 DFQATT and CDR2 SNEGSKA (reference sequence). The CDR3 runs 12 residues. Trimming shortened V by 6 bases and J by 4 bases, and 12 bases separated the two germline ends. The CDR3 reads CSAPTGSYGYTF. The CDR3, as DNA: TGCAGTGCCCCTACAGGGTCCTATGGCTACACCTTC.

The chain combines TRBV2 with TRBJ2-1, with 11 bases aligning to TRBD2. This CDR3 contains 14 residues. With 5 bases clipped from V and 9 bases from J, the junction kept 6 bases outside the gene matches. Germline CDR1 and CDR2: SNHLY and FYNNEI. DNA for the CDR3: TGTGCCAGCAGTATAGCGGGAGGGGGCGGTGAGCAGTTCTTC. This codes for CASSIAGGGGEQFF.

In its sample, this clonotype was seen many times. The chain uses TRBV20-1 and TRBJ2-1; a weak D match, TRBD2 (6 bases). The CDR3 spans 10 residues. The ends were cut back, 5 bases at V and 12 bases at J, with 11 bases in the middle. CDR1 is DFQATT, CDR2 SNEGSKA, per germline (reference sequence). Written as DNA, the CDR3 is TGCAGTGCTGATCCGGGACTGCAGTTCTTC. Its protein product is CSADPGLQFF.

This clonotype was seen many times. This chain uses TRBV4-1 with TRBJ1-6; D may be TRBD1 (6 bases). CDR1 MGHRA and CDR2 YSYEKL come from the germline V gene. This CDR3 has 15 amino acids. V was clipped by 0 bases and J by 11 bases, with 14 bases between them. The CDR3 loop reads CASSQEWVGGPPLHF. For the CDR3, the DNA is TGCGCCAGCAGCCAAGAATGGGTCGGGGGGCCACCCCTCCACTTT.

Concerning this clonotype itself: The germline gene is not matched at one end of the junction; a read error may be the cause. This chain uses TRBV19 with TRBJ2-3, with 8 nucleotides matching TRBD2. The CDR3 is 15 amino acids. Germline V CDR1 and CDR2: LNHDA, SQIVND (reference sequence). CDR3 in amino acids: CASGIRAGEGDTQYF. The CDR3, as DNA: TGTGCCAGTGGTATCCGAGCGGGAGAGGGGGATACGCAGTATTTT.

To note about this clonotype: Possible read error: a much larger clone is one base away. The chain links TRBV5-1 to TRBJ2-1, with D possibly TRBD2 on 5 matching bases. There are 12 residues in the CDR3. Per germline, CDR1 SGHRS and CDR2 YFSETQ. Trimming removed 3 bases at V and 8 bases at J, with 9 bases between. DNA for the CDR3: TGCGCCAGCAGCTGGAAGGGAGATGAGCAGTTCTTC. It yields the protein CASSWKGDEQFF.

This clonotype has just a few counts. The rearrangement joins TRBV30 to TRBJ2-7, with D possibly called TRBD1 or TRBD2 (5 bases each). Germline V gene data show CDR1 as GTSNPN and CDR2 as SVGIG (reference sequence). V lost 5 bases and J 2 bases, leaving 10 bases between the germline ends. The CDR3 is made up of 12 amino acids. The CDR3 loop is CAWGTGTYEQYF. CDR3 sequence (DNA): TGTGCCTGGGGGACGGGCACCTACGAGCAGTACTTC.

This clonotype was counted only a few times. The chain recombines TRBV6-1 with TRBJ1-2; possibly TRBD1 for D (5 bases). The CDR3 contains 16 residues. The germline V gene has CDR1 MNHNS and CDR2 SASEGT. The germline V and J ends were trimmed by 8 bases and 0 bases, with 19 bases remaining between them. For the CDR3, the DNA is TGTGCCAGCCGACCTTGGAGGGGAAAGGCTAACTATGGCTACACCTTC. Protein sequence: CASRPWRGKANYGYTF.

This chain's CDR3 is CASSTVGTKNTEAFF. In DNA form, the CDR3 reads TGTGCCAGCAGCACAGTCGGGACAAAGAACACTGAAGCTTTCTTT. The V and J genes are TRBV13 and TRBJ1-1; a weak D match, TRBD1 (6 bases). Germline V gene sequence: CDR1 PRHDT, CDR2 FYEKMQ (reference sequence). The CDR3 has 15 amino acids. V lost 5 bases, J lost 1 base, and 14 bases lay in between.

This clonotype was detected many times. Written as DNA, the CDR3 is TGTGCCAGCCGGGGGGAAGTGAACACTGAAGCTTTCTTT. Translated: CASRGEVNTEAFF. The V and J genes are TRBV7-9 and TRBJ1-1; D may be TRBD1 (5 bases). V was clipped by 8 bases and J by 0 bases, with 10 bases between them. The CDR3 contains 13 residues. In germline, CDR1 is SEHNR, CDR2 FQNEAQ (reference sequence).

This clonotype was seen a few times. This chain uses TRBV11-3 with TRBJ2-3; 7 nucleotides match TRBD2. V was clipped by 0 bases and J by 0 bases; unmatched bases: 6. Looked up from germline, CDR1 is SGHNT and CDR2 is YENEEA. CDR3 length: 17 residues. This chain's CDR3 is CASSLDGLAASTDTQYF. The CDR3 nucleotides read TGTGCCAGCAGCTTAGATGGCCTAGCGGCCAGCACAGATACGCAGTATTTT.

The chain uses TRBV12-3 or TRBV12-4 and TRBJ1-2, with TRBD1 matching 11 bases. J lost 8 bases, V lost 6 bases, and 5 bases had no gene match. The length of the CDR3 is 13 residues. CDR3 loop: CASRPGTGGGYTF. The CDR3 DNA is TGTGCCAGCAGGCCAGGGACAGGGGGAGGCTACACCTTC.

To note about this clonotype: The junction differs from germline at one of its ends, possibly a read error. The chain employs TRBV25-1 and TRBJ2-7, with 9 bases matching TRBD1. The V gene's germline CDR1 is MGHDK and CDR2 SYGVNS. The CDR3 sequence is 14 residues long. This CDR3 reads CVSSGRDRAYEQYF. CDR3 in DNA: TGTGTCAGCAGTGGCCGGGACAGGGCCTACGAGCAGTACTTC.

Comments on this clonotype: Since a much larger clone is just one base distant, this may be a read error. The V gene is TRBV10-2, the J gene TRBJ2-7; D is perhaps TRBD2 (5 bases). There are 14 residues in the CDR3. Germline lookup yields CDR1 WSHSY and CDR2 SAAADI. Deletions cut 7 bases from V and 0 bases from J, with 13 bases between. Written as DNA, the CDR3 is TGCGCCAGCAAAGGCGACACTAGCTCCTACGAGCAGTACTTC. Translating gives CASKGDTSSYEQYF.

This chain joins TRBV20-1 and TRBJ2-3; D perhaps matches TRBD2 (5 bases). Deletions cut 8 bases from V and 2 bases from J, with 14 bases between. Germline V gene sequence: CDR1 DFQATT, CDR2 SNEGSKA (reference sequence). This CDR3 is built from 13 residues. The CDR3 nucleotides read TGCAGTCTGGTCGGCGGGCCCACAGATACGCAGTATTTT. Amino acids: CSLVGGPTDTQYF.

This rearrangement joins TRBV4-3 to TRBJ2-1, with 14 bases matching TRBD2. The CDR3 has 15 residues. V was pared by 6 bases and J by 5 bases, with 3 bases of the junction left unmatched. Germline V gene lookup returns CDR1 LGHNA and CDR2 YSLEER. For the CDR3, the DNA is TGCGCCAGCAGTTGGACTAGCGGGAGGAACAATGAGCAGTTCTTC. This gives the protein CASSWTSGRNNEQFF.